This T cell receptor (beta chain) was recovered during a study of T cells in Graves' hyperthyroidism and ophthalmopathy. Reasons for excluding patients were uncontrolled infection, other autoimmune disease, pregnancy or lactation. Using roughly 9.4 ml of fresh peripheral blood, PBMCs were prepared. The TCR beta CDR3 regions underwent amplification using RNA transcripts as the source. HTBI primers drove first-round RT-PCR of the TCR CDR3. MiXCR, run by TCRdb on the multiplex PCR reads, gives a single entry per CDR3 protein. The sample shows 300,000 to 400,000 distinct CDR3 sequences, over 10% of them seen only once. The study, taken as a whole, reports: A model built on 13 V-J features separated ophthalmopathy from stable hyperthyroidism.

This clonotype was detected ten times or more. Its matching antigen is unknown. The V gene's germline CDR1 is SGHTA and CDR2 FQGNSA. The CDR3 extends over 14 amino acids. The V gene lost 6 bases and the J gene lost 2 bases, with 13 bases spanning the gap. The clonotype was recovered from a young woman with Graves' hyperthyroidism. J is TRBJ1-2 and V is TRBV7-2, with D possibly being TRBD1 (6 bases). The sample consisted of blood. This CDR3 is CASRIPQGNYGYTF. The CDR3 DNA follows: TGTGCCAGCAGAATCCCACAGGGCAACTATGGCTACACCTTC.